The 6 T cell receptor beta chains in this list originate from one sample, sequenced in a study of T cell changes during pregnancy in multiple sclerosis. Profiling relied on immunoSEQ multiplex PCR, and the TCRdb table lists in-frame clones only, not all of them. This sample has tens of thousands of clones, with 92% found just once. The material sequenced was peripheral blood, taken in the first trimester of pregnancy. Receptors were obtained from a female donor with multiple sclerosis, enrolled in a pregnancy study.

The CDR3 spells CASSQAVAVYEQYF. CDR3 coding DNA: TGCGCCAGCAGCCAAGCCGTAGCGGTCTACGAGCAGTACTTC. This chain links TRBV4-3 with TRBJ2-7, with a tentative D call TRBD2 (6 bases). The germline gives CDR1 LGHNA, CDR2 YSLEER. The CDR3 has 14 amino acids. V lost 1 base to trimming and J lost 3 bases, with 10 bases between them.

The chain is built from TRBV7-3 and TRBJ1-1, with 8 bases lining up with TRBD1. V dropped 5 bases and J dropped 3; count of bases not matched to a gene: 5. Looked up from germline, CDR1 is SGHTA and CDR2 is FQGTGA. The CDR3 covers 14 residues. CDR3 coding DNA: TGTGCCAGCAGCCCCGGACAGGGACACACTGAAGCTTTCTTT. Amino acids: CASSPGQGHTEAFF.

The chain uses TRBV9 and TRBJ2-3, with TRBD2 identical over 7 bases. The germline CDR1 and CDR2 sequences are SGDLS and YYNGEE. This CDR3 region has 16 residues. Trimming removed 0 bases from V and 4 bases from J; junction bases left unmatched: 8. CDR3 amino acids: CASSVGPGGGADTQYF. For the CDR3, the DNA is TGTGCCAGCAGCGTAGGTCCGGGGGGAGGCGCAGATACGCAGTATTTT.

V gene TRBV19 combines with J gene TRBJ2-7; D unresolved. This CDR3 has 14 residues. CDR1 LNHDA and CDR2 SQIVND come from the germline V gene (reference sequence). V lost 5 bases and J 0 bases, leaving 11 bases between the germline ends. CDR3 protein: CASSLTSSSYEQYF. CDR3 DNA sequence: TGTGCCAGTAGTCTCACATCCAGCTCCTACGAGCAGTACTTC.

J is TRBJ1-2 and V is TRBV5-5, with D possibly matching TRBD1 (6 bases). CDR1 is SGHKS, CDR2 YYEKEE, per germline (reference sequence). The V end lost 0 bases, the J end lost 4 bases, and 10 bases lay between the germline ends. This CDR3 contains 14 residues. CDR3 region: CASSLGGLGYGYTF. The CDR3 nucleotides read TGTGCCAGCAGCTTGGGGGGGCTCGGCTATGGCTACACCTTC. Supplemented by reference TRBV5-5 and TRBJ1-2, the full variable domain reads DAGVTQSPTHLIKTRGQQVTLRCSPISGHKSVSWYQQVLGQGPQFIFQYYEKEERGRGNFPDRFSARQFPNYSSELNVNALLLGDSALYLCASSLGGLGYGYTFGSGTRLTVV.

The chain has TRBV7-9 and TRBJ2-7; D is uncertain. The CDR3 sequence is 14 residues long. Germline V gene sequence: CDR1 SEHNR, CDR2 FQNEAQ (reference sequence). Trimming pared 3 bases from V and 0 bases from J, leaving 9 bases between. The CDR3 is CASSLYSYSYEQYF. CDR3 coding DNA: TGTGCCAGCAGCTTGTATAGTTACTCCTACGAGCAGTACTTC.